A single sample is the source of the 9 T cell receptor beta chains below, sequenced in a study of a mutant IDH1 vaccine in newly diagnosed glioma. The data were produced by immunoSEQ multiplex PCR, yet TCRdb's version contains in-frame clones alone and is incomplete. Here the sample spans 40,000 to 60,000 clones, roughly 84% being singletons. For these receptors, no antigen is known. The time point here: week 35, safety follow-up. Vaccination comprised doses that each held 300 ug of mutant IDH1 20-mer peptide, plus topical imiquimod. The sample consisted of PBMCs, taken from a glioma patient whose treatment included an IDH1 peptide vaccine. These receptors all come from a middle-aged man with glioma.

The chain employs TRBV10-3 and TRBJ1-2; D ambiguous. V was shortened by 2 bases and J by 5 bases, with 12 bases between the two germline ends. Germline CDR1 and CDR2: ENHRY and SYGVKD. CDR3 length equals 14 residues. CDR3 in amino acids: CAISEGSGPYGYTF. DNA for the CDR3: TGTGCCATCAGTGAGGGTAGCGGACCATATGGCTACACCTTC.

CDR3 amino acids: CASSYRGTENQPQHF. The CDR3 region has the DNA TGTGCCAGCAGCTACCGAGGGACAGAAAATCAGCCCCAGCATTTT. V gene TRBV9 combines with J gene TRBJ1-5; TRBD1 matches at 7 bases. The CDR3 consists of 15 residues. Germline trimming cut 4 bases from V and 4 bases from J; bases unmatched to any gene: 8. The germline V gene encodes CDR1 SGDLS and CDR2 YYNGEE.

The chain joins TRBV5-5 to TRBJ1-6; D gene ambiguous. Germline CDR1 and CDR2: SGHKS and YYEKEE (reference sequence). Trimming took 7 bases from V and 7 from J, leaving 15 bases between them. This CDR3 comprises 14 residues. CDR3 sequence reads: CASGPTTANSPLHF. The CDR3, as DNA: TGTGCCAGCGGGCCGACGACCGCAAATTCACCCCTCCACTTT.

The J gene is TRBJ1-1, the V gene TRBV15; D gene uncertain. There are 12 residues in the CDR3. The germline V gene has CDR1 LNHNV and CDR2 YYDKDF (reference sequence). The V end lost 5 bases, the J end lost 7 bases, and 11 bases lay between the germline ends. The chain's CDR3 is CATSSRASEAFF. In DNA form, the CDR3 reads TGTGCCACCAGCTCACGTGCTAGTGAAGCTTTCTTT.

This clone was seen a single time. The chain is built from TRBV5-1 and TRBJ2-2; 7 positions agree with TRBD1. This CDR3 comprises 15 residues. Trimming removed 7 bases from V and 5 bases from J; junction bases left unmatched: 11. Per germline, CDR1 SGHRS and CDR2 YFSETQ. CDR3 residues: CASGRSTGNTGELFF. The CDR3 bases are TGCGCCAGCGGCCGCTCGACAGGGAATACCGGGGAGCTGTTTTTT.

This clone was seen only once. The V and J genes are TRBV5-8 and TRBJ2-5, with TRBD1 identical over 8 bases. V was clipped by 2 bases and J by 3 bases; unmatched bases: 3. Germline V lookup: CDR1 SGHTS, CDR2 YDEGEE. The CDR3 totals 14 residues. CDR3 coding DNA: TGTGCCAGCAGCTTAGGGGGACAGGAAGAGACCCAGTACTTC. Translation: CASSLGGQEETQYF.

CDR3 sequence (DNA): TGCAGCGTTGGTCCAGGGCTTAATGAAAAACTGTTTTTT. The encoded protein is CSVGPGLNEKLFF. V is TRBV29-1 and J is TRBJ1-4; D is perhaps TRBD1 (5 bases). V lost 4 bases, J lost 4 bases, and 10 bases lay in between. The length of the CDR3 is 13 residues. Germline-derived CDR1 and CDR2 are SQVTM and ANQGSEA.

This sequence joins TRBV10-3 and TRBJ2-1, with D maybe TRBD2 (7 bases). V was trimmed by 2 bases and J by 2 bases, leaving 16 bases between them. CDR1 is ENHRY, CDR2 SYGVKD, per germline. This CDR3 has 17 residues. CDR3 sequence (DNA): TGTGCCATCAGTGAGGGCTTGGGGGGGACAACCTACAATGAGCAGTTCTTC. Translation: CAISEGLGGTTYNEQFF.

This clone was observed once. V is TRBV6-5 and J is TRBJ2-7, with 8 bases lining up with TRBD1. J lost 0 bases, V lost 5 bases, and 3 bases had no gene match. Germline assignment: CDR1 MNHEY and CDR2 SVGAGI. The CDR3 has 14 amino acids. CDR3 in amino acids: CASSRQGSSYEQYF. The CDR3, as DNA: TGTGCCAGCAGTAGACAGGGGAGCTCCTACGAGCAGTACTTC.